This T cell receptor (beta chain) emerged from a study of blood T cells in healthy people across ages (dated by TCRdb to between 2014 and 2016). General notes on the study: In model experiments, template switching captured roughly one uniquely barcoded TCR beta cDNA molecule for every two T cells. Age-related changes in TCR beta repertoire diversity were measured in the study by deep sequencing normalized with unique cDNA molecular identifiers. The donors were split into four age groups: young (average around 17 years), middle-aged (39), aged (over 55) and long-lived (about 82). To avoid experimental bias, donors of different ages were distributed randomly across sequencing lanes. Using the same blood draw, the study looked at two additional independent replicas of 1 million unique cDNA reads for two donors, one aged 18 to 30 and the other aged 80 or older.

This clonotype was observed a few times. Its antigen is still unknown. Per-nucleotide qualities are absent, and no much larger clonotype sits a single base away. Cut back by 3 bases and 1 base, the V and J ends lie 12 bases apart. Its CDR3 holds 15 amino acids, cysteine through phenylalanine. The kept DNA is CDR3 alone, 45 bases in frame from the first base. CDR1 is given as SEHNR and CDR2 as FQNEAQ, both from the germline V gene (reference sequence). Donors were a few dozen systemically healthy Caucasian individuals from Russia aged roughly 6 to 90 years. Ten milliliters of peripheral blood were drawn from each donor into EDTA-treated Vacutainer tubes. Ficoll-Paque density-gradient centrifugation was used to isolate PBMCs, with at least 6.5 million obtained per sample. Total RNA, at least 6 micrograms per sample, was extracted from PBMCs with Trizol reagent. For every donor, flow cytometry on a PBMC aliquot measured the percentage of naive CD45RAhigh/CD27high T cells.

The library was prepared using 5' RACE. The listed sequencing device is Illumina HiSeq 2500. A second PCR of roughly 6 to 11 cycles was performed with a sample-barcoded 5' primer and a J-beta primer mix. A template-switch 5' adaptor carrying 12 random nucleotides introduced a unique molecular identifier onto each TCR beta cDNA molecule. At least 3 million CDR3-containing paired-end reads were obtained from each sample. First-strand cDNA synthesis was performed from all RNA using the Mint cDNA synthesis kit, with priming by a TRBC-specific oligonucleotide. Following uracil-DNA glycosylase treatment, all cDNA underwent a first 18-cycle PCR with the universal primers M1SS and BC2_uni_R. The original pipeline was this. For normalization, 1 million high-quality reads, each with a distinct molecular identifier, were randomly selected from each sample. Instead of being binned into consensus sequences, reads that shared molecular identifiers were thrown out. MiTCR, with a Q25 quality threshold and the strictest error-elimination algorithm, was used for CDR3 identification, clonotype clustering and error correction. A nonparametric unseen species model with Euler transformation was used to estimate lower-bound total TCR beta diversity. TCRdb redid the processing of the public reads, applying fastp at Q25 and MiXCR, and retained in-frame beta chains. Each record represents a unique CDR3 protein, reported with the most common genes and DNA among its rows. The V and J calls, along with clone size, are taken from TCRdb and not from the paper's own processing. Here the sample has hundreds of thousands of distinct CDR3 sequences; roughly 21% occur a single time. About 3.6% of the sample is held by the ten biggest clonotypes.

What the study reported, not specific to this receptor: Conclusive comparison of naive and antigen-experienced compartments was prevented by the profiling of bulk unsorted PBMCs. As age increased, observed TCR beta diversity per million T cells dropped in a roughly linear way, and a significant reduction was already evident by age about 40. Observed TCR beta diversity correlated strongly with the percentage of naive T cells measured by flow cytometry. Because the CMV infection status of the donors was unknown, age-related changes in expanded clonotypes may potentially have been confounded. Estimates of total diversity from one million sequenced T cells were regarded as lower bounds and underestimates. Compared with the aged group, more naive CD4+ T cells, fewer expanded clones and increased TCR diversity were shown by the long-lived group, suggesting age selection.

The chain is made from TRBV7-9 and TRBJ1-1, with a tentative D gene TRBD1 over 6 matching bases. The sample consisted of blood. The origin of this receptor is a man between 70 and 80 years old in good health. The DNA reads TGTGCCAGCAGCTTTCCTCAGGGGAAGAACACTGAAGCTTTCTTT. The translation is CASSFPQGKNTEAFF.